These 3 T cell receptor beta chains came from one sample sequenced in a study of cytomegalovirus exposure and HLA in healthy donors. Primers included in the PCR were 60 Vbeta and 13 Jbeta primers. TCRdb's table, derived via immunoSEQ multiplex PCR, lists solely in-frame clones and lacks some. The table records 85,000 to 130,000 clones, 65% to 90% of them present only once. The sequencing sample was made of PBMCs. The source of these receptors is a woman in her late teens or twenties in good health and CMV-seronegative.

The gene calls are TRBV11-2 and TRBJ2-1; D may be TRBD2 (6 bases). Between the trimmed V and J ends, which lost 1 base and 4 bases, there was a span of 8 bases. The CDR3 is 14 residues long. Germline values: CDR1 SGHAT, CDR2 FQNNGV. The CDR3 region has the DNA TGTGCCAGCAGCTTAGCAGGAGGGTACAATGAGCAGTTCTTC. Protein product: CASSLAGGYNEQFF. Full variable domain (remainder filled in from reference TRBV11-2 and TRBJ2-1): EAGVAQSPRYKIIEKRQSVAFWCNPISGHATLYWYQQILGQGPKLLIQFQNNGVVDDSQLPKDRFSAERLKGVDSTLKIQPAKLEDSAVYLCASSLAGGYNEQFFGPGTRLTVL.

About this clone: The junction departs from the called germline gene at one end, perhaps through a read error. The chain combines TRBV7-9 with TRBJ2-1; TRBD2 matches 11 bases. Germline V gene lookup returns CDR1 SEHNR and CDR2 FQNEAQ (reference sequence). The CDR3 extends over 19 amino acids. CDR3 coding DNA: TGTTCCAGCAGATACGGGGGTACTAGCGGGAGCCCCTGGTCCAATGAGCAGTTCTTC. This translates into CSSRYGGTSGSPWSNEQFF.

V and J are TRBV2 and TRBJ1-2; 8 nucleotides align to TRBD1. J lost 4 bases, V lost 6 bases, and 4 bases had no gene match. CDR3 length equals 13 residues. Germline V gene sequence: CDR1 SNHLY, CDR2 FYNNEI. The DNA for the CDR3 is TGTGCCAGCAGCCAACAGGGGGGCTATGGCTACACCTTC. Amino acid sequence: CASSQQGGYGYTF.